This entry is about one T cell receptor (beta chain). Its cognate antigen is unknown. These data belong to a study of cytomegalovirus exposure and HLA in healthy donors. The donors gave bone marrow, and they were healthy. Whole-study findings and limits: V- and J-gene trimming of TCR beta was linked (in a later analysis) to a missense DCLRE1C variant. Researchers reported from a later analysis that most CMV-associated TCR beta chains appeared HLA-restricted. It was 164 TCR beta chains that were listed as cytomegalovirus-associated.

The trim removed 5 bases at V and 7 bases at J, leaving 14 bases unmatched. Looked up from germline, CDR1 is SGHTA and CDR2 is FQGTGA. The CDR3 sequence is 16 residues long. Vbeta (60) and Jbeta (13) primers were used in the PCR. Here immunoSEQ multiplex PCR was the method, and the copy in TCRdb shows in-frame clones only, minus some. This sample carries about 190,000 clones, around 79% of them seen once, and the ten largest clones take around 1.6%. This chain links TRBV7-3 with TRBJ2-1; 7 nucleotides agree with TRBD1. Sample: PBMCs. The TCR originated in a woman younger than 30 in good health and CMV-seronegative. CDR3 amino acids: CASSPRLGTEYNEQFF. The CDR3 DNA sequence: TGTGCCAGCAGCCCCCGGCTGGGGACAGAGTATAATGAGCAGTTCTTC.